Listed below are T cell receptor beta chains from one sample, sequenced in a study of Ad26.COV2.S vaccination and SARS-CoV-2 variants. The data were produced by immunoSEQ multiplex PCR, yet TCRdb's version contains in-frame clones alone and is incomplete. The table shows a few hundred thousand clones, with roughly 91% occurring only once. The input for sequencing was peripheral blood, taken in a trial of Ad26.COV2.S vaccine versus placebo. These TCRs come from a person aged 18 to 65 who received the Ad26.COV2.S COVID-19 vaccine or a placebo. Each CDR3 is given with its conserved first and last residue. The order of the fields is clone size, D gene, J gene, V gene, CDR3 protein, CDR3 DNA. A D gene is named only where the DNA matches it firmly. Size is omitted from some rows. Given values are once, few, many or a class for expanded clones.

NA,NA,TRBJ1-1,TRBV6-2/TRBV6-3,CASSYSLGVNTEAFF,TGTGCCAGCAGTTACTCGTTAGGGGTGAACACTGAAGCTTTCTTT
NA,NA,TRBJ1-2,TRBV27,CASSLLQGGGYTF,TGTGCCAGCAGTTTGTTACAGGGAGGCGGCTACACCTTC
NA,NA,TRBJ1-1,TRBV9,CASNVGLNTEAFF,TGTGCCAGCAACGTGGGCTTGAACACTGAAGCTTTCTTT
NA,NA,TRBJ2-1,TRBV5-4,CASSRVGQGHNEQFF,TGTGCCAGCAGCAGAGTCGGGCAGGGACACAATGAGCAGTTCTTC
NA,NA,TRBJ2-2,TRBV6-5,CATSLTGGYTGELFF,TGTGCCACATCCCTCACTGGCGGGTACACCGGGGAGCTGTTTTTT
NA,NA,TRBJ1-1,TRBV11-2,CASSLGGGGGNTEAFF,TGTGCCAGCAGCTTAGGGGGTGGAGGAGGGAACACTGAAGCTTTCTTT
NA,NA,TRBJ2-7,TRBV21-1,CASSKQTGHSYEQYF,TGTGCCAGCAGCAAACAAACAGGGCACTCCTACGAGCAGTACTTC
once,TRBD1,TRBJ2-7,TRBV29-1,CSVAGQGDEQYF,TGCAGCGTGGCCGGACAGGGCGACGAGCAGTACTTC
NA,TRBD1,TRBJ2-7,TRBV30,CAWSAGQAVGEQYF,TGTGCCTGGAGCGCAGGACAGGCGGTCGGCGAGCAGTACTTC
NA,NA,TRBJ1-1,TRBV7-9,CASSQVQNTEAFF,TGTGCCAGCAGCCAAGTCCAGAACACTGAAGCTTTCTTT
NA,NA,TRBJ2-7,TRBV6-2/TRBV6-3,CASSYTSSYEQYF,TGTGCCAGCAGTTATACGAGCTCCTACGAGCAGTACTTC
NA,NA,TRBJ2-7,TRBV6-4,CASSDSGGPVDEQYF,TGTGCCAGCAGTGACTCGGGCGGGCCCGTGGACGAGCAGTACTTC
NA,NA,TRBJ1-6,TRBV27,CASQKTRANSPLHF,TGTGCCAGCCAGAAGACCCGAGCCAATTCACCCCTCCACTTT
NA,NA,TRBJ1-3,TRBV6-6,CASSYETARNTIYF,TGTGCCAGCAGTTACGAGACAGCGAGAAACACCATATATTTT
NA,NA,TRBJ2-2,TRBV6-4,CASSDTHPGELFF,TGTGCCAGCAGTGACACCCACCCCGGGGAGCTGTTTTTT
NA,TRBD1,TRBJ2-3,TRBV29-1,CSVTGTGGPRDTQYF,TGCAGCGTGACCGGGACAGGAGGCCCCCGGGATACGCAGTATTTT
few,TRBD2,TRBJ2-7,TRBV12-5,CASGPREVQNEQYF,TGTGCTAGTGGCCCTCGGGAGGTGCAGAACGAGCAGTACTTC
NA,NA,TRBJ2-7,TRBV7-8,CASSLGDDWYGSYEQYF,TGTGCCAGCAGCTTAGGGGACGACTGGTATGGATCCTACGAGCAGTACTTC
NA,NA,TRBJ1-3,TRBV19,CASSNRRYSGNTIYF,TGTGCCTCCAGCAACAGGCGCTACTCTGGAAACACCATATATTTT
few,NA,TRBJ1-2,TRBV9,CASSVESGAYGYTF,TGTGCCAGCAGCGTAGAATCTGGGGCCTATGGCTACACCTTC
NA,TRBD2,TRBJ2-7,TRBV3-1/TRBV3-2,CASSRTSGRHYEQYF,TGTGCCAGCAGCCGGACTAGCGGGAGACACTACGAGCAGTACTTC
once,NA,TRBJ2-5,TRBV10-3,CAISESVEQETQYF,TGTGCCATCAGTGAGTCAGTAGAACAAGAGACCCAGTACTTC
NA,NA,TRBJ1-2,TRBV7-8,CASSVDLGPSLNYGYTF,TGTGCCAGCAGCGTGGACTTGGGACCGAGCCTTAACTATGGCTACACCTTC
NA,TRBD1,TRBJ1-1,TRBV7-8,CASSKSAVDRAGTEAFF,TGTGCCAGCAGCAAATCAGCCGTGGACAGGGCGGGCACTGAAGCTTTCTTT
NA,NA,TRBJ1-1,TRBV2,CASSPGWAGVTEAFF,TGTGCCAGCAGTCCCGGCTGGGCAGGGGTAACTGAAGCTTTCTTT
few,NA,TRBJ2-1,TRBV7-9,CASSLSRDNDNEQFF,TGTGCCAGCAGCTTGTCCCGGGACAACGACAATGAGCAGTTCTTC
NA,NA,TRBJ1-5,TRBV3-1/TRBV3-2,CASSQEGDSNQPQHF,TGTGCCAGCAGCCAAGAAGGGGATAGCAATCAGCCCCAGCATTTT
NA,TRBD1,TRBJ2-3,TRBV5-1,CASSRQGADTQYF,TGCGCCAGCAGCCGACAGGGGGCGGATACGCAGTATTTT
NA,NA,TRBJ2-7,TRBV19,CASSGGTPYRTYEQYF,TGTGCCAGTAGTGGCGGGACACCTTATCGCACCTACGAGCAGTACTTC
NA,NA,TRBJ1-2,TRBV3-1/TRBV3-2,CASSPDSYGYTF,TGTGCCAGCAGCCCGGACAGCTATGGCTACACCTTC
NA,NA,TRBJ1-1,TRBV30,CAWSVSQSTEAFF,TGTGCCTGGAGTGTAAGTCAAAGCACTGAAGCTTTCTTT
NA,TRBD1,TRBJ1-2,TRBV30,CAWSSGTARDYGYTF,TGTGCCTGGAGTTCCGGGACAGCGAGGGACTATGGCTACACCTTC
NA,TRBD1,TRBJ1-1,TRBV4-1,CASSQFGRGPGRIGAFF,TGCGCCAGCAGCCAATTCGGCAGGGGGCCTGGCCGGATTGGAGCTTTCTTT
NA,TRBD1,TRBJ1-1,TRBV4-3,CASSDSPGQGVTEAFF,TGCGCCAGCAGCGACAGTCCGGGACAGGGTGTTACTGAAGCTTTCTTT
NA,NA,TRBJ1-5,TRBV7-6,CASSSSGYSNQPQHF,TGTGCCAGCAGCTCTTCAGGGTATAGCAATCAGCCCCAGCATTTT
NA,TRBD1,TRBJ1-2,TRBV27,CASSTGTGADGYTF,TGTGCCAGCAGTACCGGGACAGGGGCTGATGGCTACACCTTC
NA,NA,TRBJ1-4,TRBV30,CAWRGNEKLFF,TGTGCCTGGAGAGGGAATGAAAAACTGTTTTTT
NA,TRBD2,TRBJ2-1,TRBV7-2,CASSASGGSYNEQFF,TGTGCCAGCAGCGCTAGCGGGGGCTCCTACAATGAGCAGTTCTTC
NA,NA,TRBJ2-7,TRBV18,CASSAGTGRGGNYEQYF,TGTGCCAGCTCGGCCGGGACGGGCCGGGGTGGGAACTACGAGCAGTACTTC
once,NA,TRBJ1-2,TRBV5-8,CASSHDRGPDYGYTF,TGTGCCAGCAGCCACGATCGGGGACCCGACTATGGCTACACCTTC
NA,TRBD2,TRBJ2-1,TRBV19,CASSMLASGGPSSYNEQFF,TGTGCCAGTAGTATGCTTGCTAGCGGGGGGCCCAGCTCCTACAATGAGCAGTTCTTC
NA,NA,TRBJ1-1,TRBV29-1,CSALGMIGNTEAFF,TGCAGCGCATTAGGGATGATTGGAAACACTGAAGCTTTCTTT